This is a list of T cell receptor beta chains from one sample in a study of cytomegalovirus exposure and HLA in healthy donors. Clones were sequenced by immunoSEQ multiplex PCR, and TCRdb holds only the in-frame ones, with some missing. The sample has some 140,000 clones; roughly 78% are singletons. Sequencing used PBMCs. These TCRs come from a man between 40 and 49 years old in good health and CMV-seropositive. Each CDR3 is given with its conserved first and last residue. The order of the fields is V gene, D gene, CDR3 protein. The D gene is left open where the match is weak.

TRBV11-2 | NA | CASSREGQQETQYF
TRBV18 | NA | CASSPSTNTEAFF
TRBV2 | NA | CARRPGVEQFF
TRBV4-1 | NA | CASSRSLSSYNEQFF
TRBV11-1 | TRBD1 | CASGTGANEQYF
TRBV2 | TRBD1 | CASSSGQGHYGYTF
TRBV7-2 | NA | CASSPRNRGEQYF
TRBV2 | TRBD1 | CASSPDRARANYGYTF
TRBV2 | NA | CASSAGQYSYEQYF
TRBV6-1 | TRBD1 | CASSPSQGAGEAFF
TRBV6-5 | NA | CASSFSPSLYEQYF
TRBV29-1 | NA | CSVIDGYNNEQFF
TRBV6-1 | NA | CASSVFSGDNYEQYF
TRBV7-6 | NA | CASSPGAEGRIYNEQFF
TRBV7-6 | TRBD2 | CASSLALREGADEQFF
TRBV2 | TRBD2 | CASLLGGAGEQYF
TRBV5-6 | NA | CASSLAGRMANEKLFF
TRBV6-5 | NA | CASSYEEFGEQYF
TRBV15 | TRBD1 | CATSGDRVANQPQHF
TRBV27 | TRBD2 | CASTLLAGGSTDTQYF
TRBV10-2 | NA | CATHSAQATQYF
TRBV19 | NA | CASSSMNTEAFF
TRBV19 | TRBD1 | CASSIAEGAQLFF
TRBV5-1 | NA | CASSFTTNNEQFF
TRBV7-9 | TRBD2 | CASSRRGGSGANVLTF
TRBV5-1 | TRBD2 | CASSSTSGSVADTQYF
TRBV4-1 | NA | CASSHRVTGELFF
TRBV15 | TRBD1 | CATSSPDRGYGYTF
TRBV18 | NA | CASSPVFARDEQYF
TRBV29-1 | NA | CSVQGNGYTF
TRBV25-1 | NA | CASSAVGAPETGELFF
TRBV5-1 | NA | CASSFWASNEQFF
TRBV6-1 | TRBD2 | CASSTLAGYNEQFF
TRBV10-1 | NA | CASSESTYSAGYTF
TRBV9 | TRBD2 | CASSVDPSGKYLFF
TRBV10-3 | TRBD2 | CATGLAGVNTGELFF
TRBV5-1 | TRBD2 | CASQGLAGPSYEQYF
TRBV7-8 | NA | CASSLAYIGRDYGYTF
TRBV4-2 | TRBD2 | CASSQGLAGKGETQYF
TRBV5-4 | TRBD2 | CASSSSSGSSYEQYF
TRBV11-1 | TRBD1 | CASSPGTGGNQPQHF
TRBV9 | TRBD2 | CASSVGARGDEQYF
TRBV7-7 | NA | CASSGQANTGELFF
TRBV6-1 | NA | CASTLLGPNTGELFF
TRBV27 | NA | CASSLDRTNTGELFF
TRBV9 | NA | CASSDRIRGEKLFF
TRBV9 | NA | CASSVQGGAYGYTF
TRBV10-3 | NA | CAIRAGLQETQYF
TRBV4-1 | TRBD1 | CASSPTTGRAEAFF
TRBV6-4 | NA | CASKAQPQHF
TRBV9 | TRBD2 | CASSVLAGGMGSLTDTQYF
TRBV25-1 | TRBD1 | CASSATGGKSYEQYF
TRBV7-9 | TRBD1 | CASSLPTTGDEQYF
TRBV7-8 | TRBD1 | CASSLATQGGAGYGSTQYF
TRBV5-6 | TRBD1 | CASRITTRGQGEYEQYF
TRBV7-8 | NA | CASGGRGGGLGYTF
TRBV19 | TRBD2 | CASSHLWGGLAGSNEQFF